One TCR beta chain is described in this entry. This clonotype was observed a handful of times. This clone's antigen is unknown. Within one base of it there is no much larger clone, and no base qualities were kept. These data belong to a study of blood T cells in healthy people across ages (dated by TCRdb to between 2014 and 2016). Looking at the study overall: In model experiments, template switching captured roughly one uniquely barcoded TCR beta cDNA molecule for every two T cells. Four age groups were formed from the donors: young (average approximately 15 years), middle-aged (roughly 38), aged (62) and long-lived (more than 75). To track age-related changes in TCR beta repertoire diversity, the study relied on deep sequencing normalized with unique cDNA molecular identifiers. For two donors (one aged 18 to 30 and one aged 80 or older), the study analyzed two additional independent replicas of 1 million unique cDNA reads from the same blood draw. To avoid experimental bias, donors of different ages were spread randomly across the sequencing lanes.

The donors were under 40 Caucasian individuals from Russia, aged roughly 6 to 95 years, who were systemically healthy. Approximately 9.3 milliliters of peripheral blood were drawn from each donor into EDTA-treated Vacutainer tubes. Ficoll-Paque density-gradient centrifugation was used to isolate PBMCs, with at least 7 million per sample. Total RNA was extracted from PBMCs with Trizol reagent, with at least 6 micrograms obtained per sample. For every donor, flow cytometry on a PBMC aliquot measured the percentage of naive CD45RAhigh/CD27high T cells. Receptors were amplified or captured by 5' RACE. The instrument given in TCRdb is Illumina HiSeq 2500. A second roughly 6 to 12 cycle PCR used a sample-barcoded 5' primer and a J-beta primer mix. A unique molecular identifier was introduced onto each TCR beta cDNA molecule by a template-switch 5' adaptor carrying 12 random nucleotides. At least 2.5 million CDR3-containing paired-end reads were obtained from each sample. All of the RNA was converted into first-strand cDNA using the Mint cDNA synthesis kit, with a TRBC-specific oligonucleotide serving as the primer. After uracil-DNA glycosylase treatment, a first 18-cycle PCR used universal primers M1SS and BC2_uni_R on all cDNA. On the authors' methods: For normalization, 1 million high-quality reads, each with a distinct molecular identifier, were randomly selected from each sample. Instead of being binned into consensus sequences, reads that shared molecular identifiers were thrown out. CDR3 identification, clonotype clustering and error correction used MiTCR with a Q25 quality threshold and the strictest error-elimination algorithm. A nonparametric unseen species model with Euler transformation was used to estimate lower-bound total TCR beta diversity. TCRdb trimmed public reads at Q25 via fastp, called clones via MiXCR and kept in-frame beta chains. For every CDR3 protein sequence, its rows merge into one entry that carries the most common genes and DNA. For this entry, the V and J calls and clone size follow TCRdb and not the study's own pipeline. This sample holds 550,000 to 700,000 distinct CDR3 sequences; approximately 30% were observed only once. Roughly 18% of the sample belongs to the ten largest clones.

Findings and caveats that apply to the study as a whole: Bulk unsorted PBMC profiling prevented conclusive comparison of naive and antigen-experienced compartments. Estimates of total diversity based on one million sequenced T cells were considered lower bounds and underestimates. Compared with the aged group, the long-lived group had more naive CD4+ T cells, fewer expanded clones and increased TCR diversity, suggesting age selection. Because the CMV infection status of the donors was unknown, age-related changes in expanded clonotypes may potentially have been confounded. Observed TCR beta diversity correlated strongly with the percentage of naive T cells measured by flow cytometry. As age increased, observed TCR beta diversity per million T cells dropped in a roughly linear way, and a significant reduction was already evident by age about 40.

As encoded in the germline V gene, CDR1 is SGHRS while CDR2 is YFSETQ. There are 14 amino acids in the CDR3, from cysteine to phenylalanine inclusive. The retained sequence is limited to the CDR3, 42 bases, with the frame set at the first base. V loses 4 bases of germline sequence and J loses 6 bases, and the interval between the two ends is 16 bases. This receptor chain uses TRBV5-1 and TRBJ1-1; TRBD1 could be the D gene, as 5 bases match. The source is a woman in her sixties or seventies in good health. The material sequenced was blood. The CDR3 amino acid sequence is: CASSPRGRDPEAFF. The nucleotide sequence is TGCGCCAGCAGCCCCCGGGGGAGGGACCCTGAAGCTTTCTTT.